The entry that follows covers one T cell receptor beta chain sequence. V lost 4 bases and J 2 bases, leaving 17 bases between the germline ends. This CDR3 region has 16 residues. Germline V gives CDR1 SGHRS, CDR2 YFSETQ. Per the original methods: Estimation of nucleated cell counts was performed using reference gene primer amplification. The method was immunoSEQ multiplex PCR; TCRdb's version includes in-frame clones alone and lacks a portion of them. The DNA was the basis for D and trimming; V, J and clone size are from that table. The sample carries roughly 200,000 clones, approximately 81% recorded once. During active infection, Seattle patients enrolled and were then monitored through disease. This sample is drawn from a study of blood T cell repertoires in COVID-19. Whole-study context: Sources were T cells, B-cell-depleted T cells, or PBMCs; the material itself was cDNA or gDNA.

Sample: peripheral blood. The source is a woman older than 75 with COVID-19, enrolled during active disease. The V and J genes are TRBV5-1 and TRBJ2-3; tentative D call: TRBD2 (6 bases). CDR3 coding DNA: TGCGCCAGCAGCCCCCAGGCGGGGACTCCCACAGATACGCAGTATTTT. It translates to CASSPQAGTPTDTQYF.